This T cell receptor (beta chain) was captured in a study of shared clonotypes between healthy human individuals. As for the study in general: The donors, two women and a few men, were aged 18 to 49. Study conclusions and caveats: Shared across a few donors were 4% to 5% of the naive CD4 clonotypes.

Naive CD8 cells, CD45RO-negative and positively selected for CCR7, excluded terminally differentiated effector memory CD45RA+ cells. Regarding this clone: Its specificity is not known.

The method was immunoSEQ multiplex PCR; TCRdb's version includes in-frame clones alone and lacks a portion of them. The data show approximately 590,000 clones, around 95% seen once. V was pared by 5 bases and J by 3 bases, with 10 bases of the junction left unmatched. The CDR3 is 16 amino acids. Germline V CDR1 and CDR2: MNHEY, SMNVEV (reference sequence). This TCR derives from a woman in her twenties or thirties in good health. The chain joins TRBV27 to TRBJ2-7; TRBD1 matches at 10 bases. Sequencing was done on a sample of naive CD8+ T cells sorted from blood. The CDR3 DNA reads as TGTGCCAGCAGTAAAACCGGGACAGGGGTTTTCTACGAGCAGTACTTC. This sequence encodes CASSKTGTGVFYEQYF.